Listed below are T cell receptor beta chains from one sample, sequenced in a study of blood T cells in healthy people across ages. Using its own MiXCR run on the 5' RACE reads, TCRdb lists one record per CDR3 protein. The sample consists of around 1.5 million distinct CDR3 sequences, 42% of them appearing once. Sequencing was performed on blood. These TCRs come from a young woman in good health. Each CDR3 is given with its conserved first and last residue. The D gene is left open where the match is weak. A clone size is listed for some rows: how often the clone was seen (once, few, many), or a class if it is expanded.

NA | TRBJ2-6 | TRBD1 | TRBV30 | TGTGCCTGGAGCCTAGACAGGGGCCAGTTCTCGGGGGCCAACGTCCTGACTTTC | CAWSLDRGQFSGANVLTF
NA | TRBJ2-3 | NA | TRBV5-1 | TGCGCCAGCAGCGCCGTGGGCGGGACGCCCACAGATACGCAGTATTTT | CASSAVGGTPTDTQYF
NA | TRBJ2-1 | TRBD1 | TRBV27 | TGTGCCAGCAGCTCTCCGGGACAGGCCCGGAGGGAGCAGTTCTTC | CASSSPGQARREQFF
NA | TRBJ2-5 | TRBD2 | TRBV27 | TGTGCCAGCAGTTTGTTAGCGGGGGCGGGGGATGAGCAGTACTTC | CASSLLAGAGDEQYF
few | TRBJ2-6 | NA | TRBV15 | TGTGCCACCAGCAGAGATAGGGGCTACGTCCTGACTTTC | CATSRDRGYVLTF
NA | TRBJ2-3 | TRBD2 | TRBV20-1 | TGCAGTGCTGCTCCGGGACTAGCGGGAGGCGGGGCAGATACGCAGTATTTT | CSAAPGLAGGGADTQYF
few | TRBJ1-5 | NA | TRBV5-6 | TGTGCCAGCTCTGTGAAGGGCGGCAATCAGCCCCAGCATTTT | CASSVKGGNQPQHF
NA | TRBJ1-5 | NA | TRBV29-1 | TGCAGCGTTGAAACCCCGGGGTCGGAGCCCCAGCATTTT | CSVETPGSEPQHF
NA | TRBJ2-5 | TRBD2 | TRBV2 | TGTGCCGGCACCCTGACTAGCGCAGTCAGAGAGACCCAGTACTTC | CAGTLTSAVRETQYF
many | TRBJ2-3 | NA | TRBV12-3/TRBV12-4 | TGTGCCAGCAGCAACCTCGATATAGATACGCAGTATTTT | CASSNLDIDTQYF
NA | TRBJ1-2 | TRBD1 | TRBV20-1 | TGCAGTGCTACCGGGACAGGGGAGGGGAACTATGGCTACACCTTC | CSATGTGEGNYGYTF
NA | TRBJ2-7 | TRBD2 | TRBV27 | TGTGCCAGCAGTCTCGTTTCCGGTCTAGCGGGGGCTAACCCCTACGAGCAGTACTTC | CASSLVSGLAGANPYEQYF
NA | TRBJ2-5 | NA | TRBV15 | TGTGCCACCAGCAGTCCCCCAACAGAAAATTGGCAGACCCAGTACTTC | CATSSPPTENWQTQYF
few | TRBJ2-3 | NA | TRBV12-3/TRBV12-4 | TGTGCCTCCCGGGGAGCCCCTCGGAGTACAGATACGCAGTATTTT | CASRGAPRSTDTQYF
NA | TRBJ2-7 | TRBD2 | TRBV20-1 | TGCAGTGCCAGACTAGCGGGGGGGTCCTCCTCCGAGCAGTACTTC | CSARLAGGSSSEQYF
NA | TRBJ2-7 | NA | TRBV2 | TGTGCCAGCACGTCAGGGTATAGGTACGAGCAGTACTTC | CASTSGYRYEQYF
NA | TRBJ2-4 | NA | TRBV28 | TGTGCCAGCAGCCCGGGGGATAGGGACAAAAACATTCAGTACTTC | CASSPGDRDKNIQYF
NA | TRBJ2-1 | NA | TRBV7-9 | TGTGCCAGCAGCTTAGCGGGGGGCTCCACAAGCTCCTACAATGAGCAGTTCTTC | CASSLAGGSTSSYNEQFF
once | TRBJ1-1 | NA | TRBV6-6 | TGTGCCAGCAGTGGGACGTCGCGGGGGACTGAAGCTTTCTTT | CASSGTSRGTEAFF
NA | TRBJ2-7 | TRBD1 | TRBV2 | TGTGCCAGCATCACGATAGGGACAGCGGAGAGCTTTGAGCAGTACTTC | CASITIGTAESFEQYF
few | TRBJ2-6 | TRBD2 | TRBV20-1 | TGCAGTGCTAGTTGGGCTAGCGGGAACCCTGGGGCCAACGTCCTGACTTTC | CSASWASGNPGANVLTF
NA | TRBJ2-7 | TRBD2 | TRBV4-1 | TGCGCCAGCAGCCAAGAAGGTCTAGCGGCTCTCTACGAGCAGTACTTC | CASSQEGLAALYEQYF
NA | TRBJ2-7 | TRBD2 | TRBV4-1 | TGCGCCAGCAGCCAGGCTAGCGGGAGTCCCTCCTACGAGCAGTACTTC | CASSQASGSPSYEQYF